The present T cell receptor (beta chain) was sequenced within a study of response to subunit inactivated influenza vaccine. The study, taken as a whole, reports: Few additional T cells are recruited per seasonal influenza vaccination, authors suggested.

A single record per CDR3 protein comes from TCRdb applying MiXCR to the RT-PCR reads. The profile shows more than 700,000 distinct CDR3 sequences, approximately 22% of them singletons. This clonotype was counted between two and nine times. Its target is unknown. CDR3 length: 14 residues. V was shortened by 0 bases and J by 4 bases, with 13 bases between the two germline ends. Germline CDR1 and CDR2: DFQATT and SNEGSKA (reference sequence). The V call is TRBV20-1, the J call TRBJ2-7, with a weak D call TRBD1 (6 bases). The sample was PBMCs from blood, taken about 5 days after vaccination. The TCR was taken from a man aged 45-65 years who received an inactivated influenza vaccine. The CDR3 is CSARDPQGWYEQYF. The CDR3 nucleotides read TGCAGTGCTAGAGATCCCCAGGGGTGGTACGAGCAGTACTTC.